This T cell receptor (beta chain) emerged from a study of blood T cells in healthy people across ages. In its sample, this clonotype was seen a few times. The V gene's germline CDR1 is MNHNS and CDR2 SASEGT. The germline V and J ends were trimmed by 3 bases and 3 bases, with 12 bases remaining between them. This CDR3 spans 14 amino acids. A sample-barcoded 5' primer and a J-beta primer mix were used in a second PCR of roughly 7 to 12 cycles. Every single cDNA molecule received a tag from a template-switch adaptor with 12 random nucleotides. TCRdb itself ran the 5' RACE reads through MiXCR, one entry per CDR3 protein. The sample consists of 1.5 million to 2 million distinct CDR3 sequences, about 28% of them appearing once.

Specimen: blood. The chain is built from TRBV6-1 and TRBJ2-7; D ambiguous. The clonotype originates from a woman in her twenties or thirties in good health. Here the CDR3 reads CASSDVEENYEQYF. The CDR3 DNA sequence: TGTGCCAGCAGTGACGTTGAGGAAAACTACGAGCAGTACTTC.